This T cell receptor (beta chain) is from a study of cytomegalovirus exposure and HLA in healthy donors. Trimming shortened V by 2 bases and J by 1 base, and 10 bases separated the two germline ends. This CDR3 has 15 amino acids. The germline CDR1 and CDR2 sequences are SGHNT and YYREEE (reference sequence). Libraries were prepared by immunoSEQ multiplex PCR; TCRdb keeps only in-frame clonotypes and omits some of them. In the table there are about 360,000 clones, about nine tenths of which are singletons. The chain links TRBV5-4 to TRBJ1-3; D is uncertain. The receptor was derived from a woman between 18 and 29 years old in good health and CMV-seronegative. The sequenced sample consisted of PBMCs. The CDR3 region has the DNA TGTGCCAGCAGCTTTAACAGATTTTCTGGAAACACCATATATTTT. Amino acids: CASSFNRFSGNTIYF.